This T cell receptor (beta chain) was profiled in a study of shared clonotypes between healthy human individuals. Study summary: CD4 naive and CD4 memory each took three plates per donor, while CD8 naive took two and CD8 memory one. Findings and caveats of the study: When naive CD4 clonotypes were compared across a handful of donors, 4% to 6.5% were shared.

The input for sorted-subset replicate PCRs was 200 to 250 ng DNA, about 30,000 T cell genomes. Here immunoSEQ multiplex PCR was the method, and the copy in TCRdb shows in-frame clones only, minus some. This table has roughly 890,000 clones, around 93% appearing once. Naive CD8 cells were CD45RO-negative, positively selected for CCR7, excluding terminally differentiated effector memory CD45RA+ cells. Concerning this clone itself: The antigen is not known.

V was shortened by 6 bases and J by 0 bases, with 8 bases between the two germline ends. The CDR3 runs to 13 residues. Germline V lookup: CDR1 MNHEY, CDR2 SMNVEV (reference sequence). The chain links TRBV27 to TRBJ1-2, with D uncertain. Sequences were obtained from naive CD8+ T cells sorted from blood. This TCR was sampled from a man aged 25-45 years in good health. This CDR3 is CASSISANYGYTF. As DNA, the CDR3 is TGTGCCAGCAGCATTTCAGCTAACTATGGCTACACCTTC.